Listed here are 28 T cell receptor beta chains from one sample, sequenced in a study of CD8 T cells in ankylosing spondylitis. TCRdb analysed the 5' RACE reads with MiXCR anew, one entry per CDR3 protein. The table lists just under 350,000 distinct CDR3 sequences, roughly 15% of them singletons. The specimen sequenced was blood, either unsorted or a sorted T cell fraction (not recorded which). Receptor source: a male donor with ankylosing spondylitis or in good health (not recorded which).

This clonotype was seen repeatedly, ten times or more. V usage is TRBV11-2 and J usage is TRBJ2-7; 7 bases agree with TRBD2. Germline V lookup: CDR1 SGHAT, CDR2 FQNNGV. CDR3 length equals 15 residues. V lost 1 base, J lost 6 bases, and 9 bases stayed unmatched. Written as DNA, the CDR3 is TGTGCCAGCAGCTTAGGCGGGGGACTCCTCTCCGAGCAGTACTTC. Its translation is CASSLGGGLLSEQYF.

CDR3 bases: TGCAGTGCTACGACAGGGAACACTGAAGCTTTCTTT. Translation gives CSATTGNTEAFF. The chain recombines TRBV20-1 with TRBJ1-1; tentative D call: TRBD1 (6 bases). The V gene lost 4 bases and the J gene lost 1 base, with 7 bases spanning the gap. The CDR3 contains 12 residues. From germline, CDR1 is DFQATT and CDR2 SNEGSKA (reference sequence).

In its sample, this clonotype was seen a few times. V usage is TRBV19 and J usage is TRBJ1-1, with a weak D call TRBD1 (5 bases). This CDR3 has 13 amino acids. Germline CDR1 reads LNHDA; CDR2 reads SQIVND (reference sequence). With 5 bases removed from V and 11 bases from J, the gap between germline ends came to 18 bases. The CDR3 is CASSAGLLSRAFF. The CDR3 region has the DNA TGTGCCAGTAGTGCGGGACTGCTGAGTAGGGCTTTCTTT.

This clonotype was seen more than once but under ten times. This chain uses TRBV4-2 with TRBJ2-1; no definite D call. The CDR3 spans 15 residues. The germline V and J ends were trimmed by 0 bases and 10 bases, with 16 bases remaining between them. CDR1 and CDR2 (germline): LGHNA, YNFKEQ. The CDR3 region is CASSQDGGTAGEQFF. As DNA, the CDR3 is TGTGCCAGCAGCCAAGATGGTGGTACCGCTGGGGAGCAGTTCTTC.

Ten or more counts support this clonotype. The chain uses TRBV12-3 or TRBV12-4 and TRBJ2-5, with D hard to call. CDR3 length equals 14 residues. V lost 5 bases to trimming and J lost 1 base, with 11 bases between them. In DNA form, the CDR3 reads TGTGCCAGCAGTGTGGATCCGGCCCAAGAGACCCAGTACTTC. This translates into CASSVDPAQETQYF.

This clonotype was recorded a few times. The chain couples TRBV11-1 to TRBJ2-1; 9 bases line up with TRBD2. CDR1 is SGHAT and CDR2 is FQDESV in the germline V gene (reference sequence). The ends lost 5 bases at V and 0 bases at J; junction bases unmatched: 11. This CDR3 comprises 18 residues. CDR3 sequence: CASSLRSGSPSSYNEQFF. CDR3 DNA sequence: TGTGCCAGCAGCCTACGTAGCGGGAGCCCCTCCTCCTACAATGAGCAGTTCTTC.

The CDR3 DNA follows: TGTGCCAGCACACCTCCGGACAGGGGAGGAGGCTACACCTTC. Amino acids: CASTPPDRGGGYTF. The chain uses TRBV12-3 or TRBV12-4 and TRBJ1-2; 9 bases match TRBD1. This CDR3 comprises 14 residues. Trimming took 7 bases from V and 8 from J; bases not matched to a gene: 11.

The V call is TRBV20-1, the J call TRBJ2-2, with 10 bases that match TRBD1. The V segment lost 5 bases and the J segment 4 bases; nucleotides outside the gene matches: 4. Germline values: CDR1 DFQATT, CDR2 SNEGSKA (reference sequence). The CDR3 has 14 residues. The CDR3 here is CSAAWDRGTGELFF. CDR3 DNA sequence: TGCAGTGCTGCGTGGGACAGGGGCACCGGGGAGCTGTTTTTT.

The V and J genes are TRBV5-1 and TRBJ2-1, with 10 positions matching TRBD2. The CDR3 runs to 14 residues. J was trimmed by 8 bases and V by 3 bases; bases with no gene match: 5. Germline values: CDR1 SGHRS, CDR2 YFSETQ. The CDR3 spells CASSWTSGRDEQFF. CDR3 coding DNA: TGCGCCAGCAGCTGGACTAGCGGTAGGGATGAGCAGTTCTTC.

V and J are TRBV27 and TRBJ2-4; 9 nucleotides align to TRBD1. The CDR3 runs 14 residues. With V trimmed by 6 bases and J by 7 bases, 7 bases remained unmatched. Germline V gives CDR1 MNHEY, CDR2 SMNVEV (reference sequence). The CDR3 reads CASRFGQGPNIQYF. In DNA form, the CDR3 reads TGTGCCAGCAGATTTGGACAGGGGCCTAACATTCAGTACTTC.

V usage is TRBV6-2 or TRBV6-3 and J usage is TRBJ2-3; D remains unclear. The CDR3 covers 15 residues. V was clipped by 8 bases and J by 2 bases, with 17 bases between them. CDR1 is MNHEY, CDR2 SVGEGT, per germline. The CDR3 coding sequence is TGTGCCAGCCGCGTCGGAAGAATGGCCACAGATACGCAGTATTTT. Residues: CASRVGRMATDTQYF.

This clonotype was counted between two and nine times. The V and J genes are TRBV11-2 and TRBJ1-1, with a possible D match to TRBD1 (6 bases). The V gene lost 5 bases and the J gene lost 0 bases, with 16 bases spanning the gap. The CDR3 has 16 amino acids. CDR1 is SGHAT, CDR2 FQNNGV, per germline. The CDR3 sequence is CASSNDRYGLNTEAFF. The DNA of the CDR3 is TGTGCCAGCAGCAACGACAGGTACGGGCTGAACACTGAAGCTTTCTTT.

This clonotype was picked up many times. This chain connects TRBV20-1 to TRBJ2-1; 9 bases are a match to TRBD1. Germline V CDR1 and CDR2: DFQATT, SNEGSKA (reference sequence). This CDR3 is built from 14 residues. Trimming took 6 bases from V and 5 from J; bases not matched to a gene: 8. DNA for the CDR3: TGCAGTGCCATACTTAGGACAGGGGACAATGAGCAGTTCTTC. Translated, it gives CSAILRTGDNEQFF.

This sequence joins TRBV4-2 and TRBJ2-2, with 9 bases aligning to TRBD2. The germline V gene has CDR1 LGHNA and CDR2 YNFKEQ. The CDR3 is 16 residues long. The V gene end was trimmed by 4 bases and the J gene end by 5 bases; junction bases not matched to a gene: 8. CDR3 DNA: TGTGCCAGCAGCCCGTGGGGTAGCGGGAGTACCGGGGAGCTGTTTTTT. It codes for CASSPWGSGSTGELFF.

This clonotype was detected ten times or more. The V and J genes are TRBV20-1 and TRBJ2-1; 7 nucleotides match TRBD2. After removal of 6 bases from V and 8 bases from J, the junction contained 7 bases not matched to a gene. CDR3 length: 12 residues. The germline gives CDR1 DFQATT, CDR2 SNEGSKA (reference sequence). CDR3 nucleotide sequence: TGCAGTGCGAGGGAGGGATATTATGAGCAGTTCTTC. It yields the protein CSAREGYYEQFF.

Ten or more counts support this clonotype. Germline is not matched at one junction end, which may reflect a read error. This chain uses TRBV29-1 with TRBJ2-1, with 11 bases lining up with TRBD2. The CDR3 length is 16 residues. CDR1 SQVTM and CDR2 ANQGSEA come from the germline V gene. As DNA, the CDR3 is TGCAGCATTGACCCCGTGACTAGCGGGGTAGGGAATGAGCAGTTCTTC. This codes for CSIDPVTSGVGNEQFF.

Many counts were recorded for this clonotype. The genes are TRBV28 and TRBJ2-7; D is possibly TRBD2 (6 bases). V was shortened by 6 bases and J by 2 bases, with 8 bases between the two germline ends. Germline V gene sequence: CDR1 MDHEN, CDR2 SYDVKM. CDR3 size: 12 residues. CDR3 DNA: TGTGCCAGCAGCAGGGAGGCCTACGAGCAGTACTTC. It translates to CASSREAYEQYF.

This clonotype was counted at least ten times. The chain uses TRBV5-1 and TRBJ2-2; D is possibly TRBD2 (6 bases). Trimming shortened V by 0 bases and J by 1 base, and 7 bases separated the two germline ends. Germline V gene sequence: CDR1 SGHRS, CDR2 YFSETQ. The CDR3 loop spans 15 amino acids. CDR3 amino acids: CASSLAEGNTGELFF. The CDR3 DNA follows: TGCGCCAGCAGCTTGGCGGAGGGGAACACCGGGGAGCTGTTTTTT.

This clonotype has more than one count but fewer than ten. The V gene is TRBV15, the J gene TRBJ1-1; no clear D. The V and J ends lost 0 bases and 4 bases respectively, with 9 bases between them. This CDR3 contains 14 residues. Germline lookup yields CDR1 LNHNV and CDR2 YYDKDF (reference sequence). CDR3 loop: CATSRDAWGTEAFF. The CDR3 coding sequence is TGTGCCACCAGCAGAGATGCCTGGGGCACTGAAGCTTTCTTT.

The chain has TRBV29-1 and TRBJ2-3; D possibly uses TRBD1 or TRBD2 (5 bases each). CDR1 is SQVTM, CDR2 ANQGSEA, per germline. The V and J ends lost 4 bases and 3 bases respectively, with 8 bases between them. The CDR3 runs to 12 residues. The CDR3 region is CSVVEGTDTQYF. The CDR3, as DNA: TGCAGCGTTGTAGAGGGGACAGATACGCAGTATTTT.

This clonotype turned up a few times. The rearrangement joins TRBV6-2 or TRBV6-3 to TRBJ2-1, with TRBD2 matching 13 bases. Germline trimming cut 0 bases from V and 0 bases from J; bases unmatched to any gene: 8. The CDR3 is made up of 20 amino acids. Germline values: CDR1 MNHEY, CDR2 SVGEGT. The CDR3 is CASSYSAGTSGAYSYNEQFF. CDR3 nucleotide sequence: TGTGCCAGCAGTTACTCCGCCGGGACTAGCGGGGCATACTCCTACAATGAGCAGTTCTTC.

The chain joins TRBV3-1 to TRBJ2-3; maybe TRBD1 (6 bases). Germline CDR1 is LGHDT and CDR2 is YNNKEL (reference sequence). V lost 1 base and J 2 bases, leaving 13 bases between the germline ends. The CDR3 extends over 16 amino acids. The CDR3 nucleotides read TGTGCCAGCAGCCAAGTGAGGGGGATCGTCACAGATACGCAGTATTTT. Translation gives CASSQVRGIVTDTQYF.

The chain joins TRBV29-1 to TRBJ1-2; a possible D gene is TRBD1 (5 bases). CDR1 is SQVTM and CDR2 is ANQGSEA in the germline V gene. The CDR3 runs 13 residues. The V end was cut by 0 bases, the J end by 3 bases, with 8 bases between. CDR3 in amino acids: CSVEETVDYGYTF. In nucleotides, the CDR3 is TGCAGCGTTGAAGAGACAGTCGACTATGGCTACACCTTC.

This clonotype was seen only a few times. V usage is TRBV3-1 and J usage is TRBJ2-6, with a possible D match to TRBD1 (5 bases). Trimming pared 0 bases from V and 2 bases from J, leaving 17 bases between. The CDR3 covers 19 residues. Looked up from germline, CDR1 is LGHDT and CDR2 is YNNKEL (reference sequence). CDR3 protein: CASSQDWQGASAGANVLTF. The CDR3 bases are TGTGCCAGCAGCCAAGATTGGCAGGGTGCCTCGGCTGGGGCCAACGTCCTGACTTTC.

This sequence joins TRBV27 and TRBJ2-1; either TRBD1 or TRBD2 may supply D (5 bases each). Germline V gene sequence: CDR1 MNHEY, CDR2 SMNVEV (reference sequence). The CDR3 contains 14 residues. Trimming pared 1 base from V and 4 bases from J, leaving 8 bases between. CDR3 residues: CASSLLGVYNEQFF. DNA of the CDR3: TGTGCCAGCAGTTTATTGGGGGTTTACAATGAGCAGTTCTTC.

The chain joins TRBV6-1 to TRBJ1-5, with TRBD1 as a possible D gene (6 bases). Trimming took off 4 bases at V and 5 bases at J, with 15 bases between the two ends. Germline V gene data show CDR1 as MNHNS and CDR2 as SASEGT. CDR3 size: 15 residues. The DNA for the CDR3 is TGTGCCAGCAGTGGGGTTACAGGGTGGGATCAGCCCCAGCATTTT. Amino acids: CASSGVTGWDQPQHF.

This clonotype came up many times. The V call is TRBV11-2, the J call TRBJ2-2, with D perhaps TRBD1 (5 bases). The V gene lost 5 bases and the J gene lost 1 base, with 11 bases spanning the gap. The CDR3 covers 15 residues. Germline V gene sequence: CDR1 SGHAT, CDR2 FQNNGV. DNA of the CDR3: TGTGCCAGCAGCACTATCCAGGGGAACACCGGGGAGCTGTTTTTT. Translated, it gives CASSTIQGNTGELFF.

The CDR3 DNA reads TGTGCCAGCAGCTTAGTATGGGGACCGGGGACTGAAGCTTTCTTT. Protein sequence: CASSLVWGPGTEAFF. The chain carries TRBV7-9 and TRBJ1-1, with D perhaps TRBD1 (5 bases). The CDR3 extends over 15 amino acids. From germline, CDR1 is SEHNR and CDR2 FQNEAQ (reference sequence). Trimming left V 1 base short and J 5 bases short, with 14 bases between.